This T cell receptor beta chain is from a study of Ad26.COV2.S vaccination and SARS-CoV-2 variants. Treatment in this sample: about 20 received Ad26.COV2.S at low or high dose, single or two shots; several received placebo; per-sample allocation not given. Samples came from day 63 after the first vaccine or placebo injection. Germline assignment: CDR1 SGHRS and CDR2 YFSETQ. Trimming removed 1 base from V and 7 bases from J; junction bases left unmatched: 6. This CDR3 comprises 15 residues. The data were produced by immunoSEQ multiplex PCR, yet TCRdb's version contains in-frame clones alone and is incomplete. This table holds some 640,000 clones, roughly 90% found once.

The chain recombines TRBV5-1 with TRBJ2-2; TRBD2 matches 8 bases. The sequence came from a person between 18 and 65 years old who received the Ad26.COV2.S COVID-19 vaccine or a placebo. The input for sequencing was peripheral blood, taken in a trial of Ad26.COV2.S vaccine versus placebo. The CDR3 reads CASSLRSGGNGELFF. The CDR3 nucleotides are TGCGCCAGCAGCTTGCGCTCGGGAGGGAACGGGGAGCTGTTTTTT.